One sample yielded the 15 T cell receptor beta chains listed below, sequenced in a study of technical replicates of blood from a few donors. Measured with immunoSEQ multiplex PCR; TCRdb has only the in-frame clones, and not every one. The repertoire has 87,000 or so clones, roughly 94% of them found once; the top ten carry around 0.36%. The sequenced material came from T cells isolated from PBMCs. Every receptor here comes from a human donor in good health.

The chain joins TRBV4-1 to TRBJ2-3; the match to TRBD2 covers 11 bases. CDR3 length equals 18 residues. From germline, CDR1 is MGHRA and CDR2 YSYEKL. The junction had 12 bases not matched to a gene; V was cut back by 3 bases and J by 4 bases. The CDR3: CASSQKPGLAEVADTQYF. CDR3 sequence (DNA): TGCGCCAGCAGCCAGAAACCGGGACTAGCGGAGGTGGCAGATACGCAGTATTTT.

As DNA, the CDR3 is TGTGCCAGCAGCTTAGAAAGGGCGGGGAGCTCCTACAATGAGCAGTTCTTC. Translation gives CASSLERAGSSYNEQFF. This rearrangement joins TRBV11-2 to TRBJ2-1, with TRBD2 as a possible D gene (6 bases). Deletions cut 0 bases from V and 0 bases from J, with 12 bases between. Per germline, CDR1 SGHAT and CDR2 FQNNGV. The CDR3 has 17 amino acids.

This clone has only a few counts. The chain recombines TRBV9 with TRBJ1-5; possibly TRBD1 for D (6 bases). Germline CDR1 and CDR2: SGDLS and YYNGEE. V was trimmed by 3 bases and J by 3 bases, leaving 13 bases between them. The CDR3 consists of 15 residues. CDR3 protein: CASSAFRDNNQPQHF. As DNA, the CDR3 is TGTGCCAGCAGCGCGTTCCGGGACAACAATCAGCCCCAGCATTTT. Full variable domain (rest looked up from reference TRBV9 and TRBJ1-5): DSGVTQTPKHLITATGQRVTLRCSPRSGDLSVYWYQQSLDQGLQFLIQYYNGEERAKGNILERFSAQQFPDLHSELNLSSLELGDSALYFCASSAFRDNNQPQHFGDGTRLSIL.

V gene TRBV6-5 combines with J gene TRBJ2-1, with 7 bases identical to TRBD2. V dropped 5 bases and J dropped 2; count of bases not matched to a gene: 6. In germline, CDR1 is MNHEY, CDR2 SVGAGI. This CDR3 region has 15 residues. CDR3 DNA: TGTGCCAGCAGTAGTTTCGCGGGAGCCTACAATGAGCAGTTCTTC. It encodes CASSSFAGAYNEQFF.

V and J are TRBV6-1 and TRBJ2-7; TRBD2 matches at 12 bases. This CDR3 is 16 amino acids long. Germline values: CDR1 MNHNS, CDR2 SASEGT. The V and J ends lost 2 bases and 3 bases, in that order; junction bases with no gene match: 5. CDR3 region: CASSEPTSGSIYEQYF. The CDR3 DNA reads TGTGCCAGCAGTGAACCGACTAGCGGGAGCATCTACGAGCAGTACTTC.

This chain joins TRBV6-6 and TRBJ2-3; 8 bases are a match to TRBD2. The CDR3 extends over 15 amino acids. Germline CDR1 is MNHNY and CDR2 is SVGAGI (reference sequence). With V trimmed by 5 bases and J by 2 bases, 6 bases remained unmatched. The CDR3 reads CASSRRTSLTDTQYF. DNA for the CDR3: TGTGCCAGCAGTAGAAGGACTAGCCTCACAGATACGCAGTATTTT.

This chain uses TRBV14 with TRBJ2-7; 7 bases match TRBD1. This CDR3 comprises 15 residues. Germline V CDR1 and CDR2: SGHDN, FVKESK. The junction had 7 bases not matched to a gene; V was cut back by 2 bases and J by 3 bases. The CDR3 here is CASSQPHRGRYEQYF. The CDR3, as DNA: TGTGCCAGCAGCCAACCTCACAGGGGACGCTACGAGCAGTACTTC.

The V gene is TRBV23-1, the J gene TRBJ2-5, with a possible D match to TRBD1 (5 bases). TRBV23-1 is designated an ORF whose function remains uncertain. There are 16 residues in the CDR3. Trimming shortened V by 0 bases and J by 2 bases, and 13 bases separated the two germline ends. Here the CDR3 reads CASSQSWGSLQETQYF. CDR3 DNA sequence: TGCGCCAGCAGTCAATCATGGGGCAGTCTACAAGAGACCCAGTACTTC.

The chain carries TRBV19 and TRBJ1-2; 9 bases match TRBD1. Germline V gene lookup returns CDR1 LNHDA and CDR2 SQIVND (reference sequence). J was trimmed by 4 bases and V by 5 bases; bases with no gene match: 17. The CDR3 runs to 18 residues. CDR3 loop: CASSSPSWTGEVLYGYTF. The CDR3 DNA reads TGTGCCAGTAGTTCCCCATCATGGACAGGGGAAGTGCTCTATGGCTACACCTTC.

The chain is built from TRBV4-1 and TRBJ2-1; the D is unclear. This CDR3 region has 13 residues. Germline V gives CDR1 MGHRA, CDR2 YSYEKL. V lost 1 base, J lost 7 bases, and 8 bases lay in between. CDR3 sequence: CASSQVLKNEQFF. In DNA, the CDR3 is TGCGCCAGCAGCCAAGTACTAAAAAATGAGCAGTTCTTC.

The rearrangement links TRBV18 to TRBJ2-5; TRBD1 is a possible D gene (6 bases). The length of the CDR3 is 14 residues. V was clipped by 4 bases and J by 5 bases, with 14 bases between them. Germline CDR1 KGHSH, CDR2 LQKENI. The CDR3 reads CASSLPGVVETQYF. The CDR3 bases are TGTGCCAGCTCACTCCCAGGGGTAGTGGAGACCCAGTACTTC.

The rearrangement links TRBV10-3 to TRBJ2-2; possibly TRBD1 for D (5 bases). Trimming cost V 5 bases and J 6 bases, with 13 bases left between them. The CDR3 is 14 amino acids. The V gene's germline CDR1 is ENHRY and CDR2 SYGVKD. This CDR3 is CAISIDSRSGELFF. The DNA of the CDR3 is TGTGCCATCAGTATTGACAGCCGGTCCGGGGAGCTGTTTTTT.

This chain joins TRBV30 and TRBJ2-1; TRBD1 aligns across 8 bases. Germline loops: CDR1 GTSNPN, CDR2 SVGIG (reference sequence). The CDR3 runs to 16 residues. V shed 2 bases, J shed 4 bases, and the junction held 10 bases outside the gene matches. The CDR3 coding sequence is TGTGCCTGGAGTCTCAATCAGGGGGCTGTATACAATGAGCAGTTCTTC. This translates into CAWSLNQGAVYNEQFF.

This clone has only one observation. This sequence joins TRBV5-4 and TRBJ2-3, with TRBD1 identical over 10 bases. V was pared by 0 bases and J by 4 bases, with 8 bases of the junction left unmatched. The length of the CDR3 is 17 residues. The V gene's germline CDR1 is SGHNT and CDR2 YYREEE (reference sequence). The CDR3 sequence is CASSLGTGTGEADTQYF. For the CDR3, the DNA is TGTGCCAGCAGCTTGGGCACCGGGACAGGGGAGGCAGATACGCAGTATTTT.

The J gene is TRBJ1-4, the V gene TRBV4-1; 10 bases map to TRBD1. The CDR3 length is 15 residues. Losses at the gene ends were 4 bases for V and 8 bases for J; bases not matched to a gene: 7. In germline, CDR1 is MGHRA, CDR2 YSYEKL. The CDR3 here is CASSPVGTGDEKLFF. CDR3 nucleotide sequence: TGCGCCAGCAGCCCGGTAGGGACAGGGGACGAAAAACTGTTTTTT.